This T cell receptor beta chain was recovered during a study of response to subunit inactivated influenza vaccine. Findings of the study overall: Seasonal influenza vaccination, on each occasion, was suggested by the authors to recruit few new T cells.

As concerns this clonotype: Its antigen remains unknown.

CDR1 SQVTM and CDR2 ANQGSEA come from the germline V gene. The CDR3 is made up of 12 amino acids. V was clipped by 6 bases and J by 4 bases; unmatched bases: 4. TCRdb processed the RT-PCR reads anew with MiXCR; each CDR3 protein has one entry. The data show 450,000 to 600,000 distinct CDR3 sequences, 16% seen once. Sample: CD4+ T cells sorted from PBMCs, taken less than 30 months after vaccination. The sequence was collected from a man between 50 and 69 years old who received an inactivated influenza vaccine. The V and J genes are TRBV29-1 and TRBJ2-5, with 8 bases aligning to TRBD1. CDR3 in amino acids: CSVAGGGETQYF. CDR3 sequence (DNA): TGCAGCGTCGCAGGGGGCGGAGAGACCCAGTACTTC.